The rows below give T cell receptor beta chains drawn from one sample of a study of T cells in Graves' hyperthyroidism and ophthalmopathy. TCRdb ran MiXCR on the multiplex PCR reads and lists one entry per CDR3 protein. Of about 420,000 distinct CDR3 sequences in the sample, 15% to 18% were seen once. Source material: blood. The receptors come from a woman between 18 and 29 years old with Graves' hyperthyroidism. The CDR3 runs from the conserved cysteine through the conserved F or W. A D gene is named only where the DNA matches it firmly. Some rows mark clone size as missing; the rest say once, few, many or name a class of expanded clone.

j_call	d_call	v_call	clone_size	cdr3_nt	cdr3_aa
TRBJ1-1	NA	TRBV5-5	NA	TGTGCCAGCAGCTTGGTGATCGACAGGTGGGAGAACACTGAAGCTTTCTTT	CASSLVIDRWENTEAFF
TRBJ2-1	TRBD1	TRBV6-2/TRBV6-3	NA	TGTGCCAGCAATCGACAGGGTACCTACAATGAGCAGTTCTTC	CASNRQGTYNEQFF
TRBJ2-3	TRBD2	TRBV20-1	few	TGCAGTGCTAGCTTCGGACTAGCGGGGGGCCTCAACACAGATACGCAGTATTTT	CSASFGLAGGLNTDTQYF
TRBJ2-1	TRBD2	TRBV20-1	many	TGCAGTGCTGGACTAGCGGGAGGCCTCTACAATGAGCAGTTCTTC	CSAGLAGGLYNEQFF
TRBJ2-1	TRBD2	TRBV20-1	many	TGCAGTGCTAGAGAACTAGCGGGAATCTACAATGAGCAGTTCTTC	CSARELAGIYNEQFF
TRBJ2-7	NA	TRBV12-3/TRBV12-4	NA	TGTGCCAGCAGAAAACCCGGGGCAACAGAAGCGTACTTC	CASRKPGATEAYF
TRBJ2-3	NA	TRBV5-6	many	TGTGCCAGCAGCCCCGGGGCAGGGTACACAGATACGCAGTATTTT	CASSPGAGYTDTQYF
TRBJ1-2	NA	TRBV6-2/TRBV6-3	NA	TGTGCCAGCAGTTATATGTCGGGGGGCGACTATGGCTACACCTTC	CASSYMSGGDYGYTF
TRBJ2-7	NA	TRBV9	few	TGTGCCAGCAGCGCCGCCGGGACCCCTAGGACCGACGAGCAGTACTTC	CASSAAGTPRTDEQYF
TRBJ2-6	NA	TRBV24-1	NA	TGTGCCGCCAGTGATTGGGGCTCTGGGGCCAACGTCCTGACTTTC	CAASDWGSGANVLTF
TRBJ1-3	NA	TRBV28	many	TGTGCCAGCAGTTTGGGGGGAGCTGGAAACACCATATATTTT	CASSLGGAGNTIYF
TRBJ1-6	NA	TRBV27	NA	TGTGCCAGCAGTTTCCTGGACTCCTTTGGGTATAATTCACCCCTCCACTTT	CASSFLDSFGYNSPLHF
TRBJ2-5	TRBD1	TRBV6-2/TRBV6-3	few	TGTGCCAGCAGTTACCGGGACAGGGAAATAAAAGAGACCCAGTACTTC	CASSYRDREIKETQYF
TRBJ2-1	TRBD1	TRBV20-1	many	TGCAGCCGCAGTAGGGGGCCCTCTTACAATGAGCAGTTCTTC	CSRSRGPSYNEQFF
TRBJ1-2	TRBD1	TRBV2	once	TGTGCCAGCAAACAGGGGGCGGAAGGTGGCTACACCTTC	CASKQGAEGGYTF
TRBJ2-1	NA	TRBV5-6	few	TGTGCCAGCCGAACAACCCAGGACGGATACAATGAGCAGTTCTTC	CASRTTQDGYNEQFF
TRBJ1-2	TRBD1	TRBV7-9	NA	TGTGCCAGCAGCCCTGACAGGGGCGGCTACACCTTC	CASSPDRGGYTF
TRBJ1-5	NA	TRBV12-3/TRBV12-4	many	TGTGCCAGCTCTCCCCCTTCAACGGGACCATGGGGCAATCAGCCCCAGCATTTT	CASSPPSTGPWGNQPQHF
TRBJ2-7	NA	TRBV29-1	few	TGCAGCGTTGAATCTCCCACCCCTCGGGGTCGAGGCTACGAGCAGTACTTC	CSVESPTPRGRGYEQYF
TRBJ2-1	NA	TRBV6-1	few	TGTGCCAGCAGTGAAGCTGAAATCGATGAGCAGTTCTTC	CASSEAEIDEQFF
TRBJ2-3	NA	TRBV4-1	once	TGCGCCAGCAGGTCGACAAGTGATACGCAGTATTTT	CASRSTSDTQYF
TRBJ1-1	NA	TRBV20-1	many	TGCAGTGCTAGAGAACCTTCAACCTGGGCTTTCTTT	CSAREPSTWAFF
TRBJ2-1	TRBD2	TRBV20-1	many	TGCAGTGCTAGCGTACGGCGGGAGGGCCTCGATGAGCAGTTCTTC	CSASVRREGLDEQFF
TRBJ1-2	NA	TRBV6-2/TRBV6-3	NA	TGTGCCAGCAGCTCCGAAGTGGGTGGCTACACCTTC	CASSSEVGGYTF
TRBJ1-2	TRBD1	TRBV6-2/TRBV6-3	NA	TGTGCCAACAGTCGACAGGGCGTTGACGGCTACACCTTC	CANSRQGVDGYTF
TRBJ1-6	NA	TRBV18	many	TGTGCCAGCTCACTACGTCCTTCGGGGGCCCGTGGCTCCCTCCACTTT	CASSLRPSGARGSLHF
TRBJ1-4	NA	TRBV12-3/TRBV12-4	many	TGTGCCAGCAGTATAGGTCCAGTCAACAGTGCAACTAATGAAAAACTGTTTTTT	CASSIGPVNSATNEKLFF
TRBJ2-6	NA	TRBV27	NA	TGTGCCAGCAGCCCCGTATCTGGGGCCAACGTCCTGACTTTC	CASSPVSGANVLTF
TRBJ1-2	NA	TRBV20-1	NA	TGCAGTGCTAGAGATGTGGTCTCGGACTATGGCTACACCTTC	CSARDVVSDYGYTF
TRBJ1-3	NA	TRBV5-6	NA	TGTGCCAGCAGCAGTACCGGGCCCTCTGGAAACACCATATATTTT	CASSSTGPSGNTIYF
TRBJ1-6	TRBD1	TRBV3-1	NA	TGTGCCAGCAGCCAGCTGAGGGGACAGGGAAATTCACCCCTCCACTTT	CASSQLRGQGNSPLHF
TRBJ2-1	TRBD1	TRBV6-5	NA	TGTGCCAGCAGTTCCACCTCCGGGACAGGATCCTACGAGCAGTTCTTC	CASSSTSGTGSYEQFF
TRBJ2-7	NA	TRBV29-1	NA	TGCAGCGTTGACGGACAGTCCCACGAGCAGTACTTC	CSVDGQSHEQYF
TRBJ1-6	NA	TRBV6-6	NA	TGTGCCAGCAGTTTAAGGGCGGGGGGGACGTCACCCCTCCACTTT	CASSLRAGGTSPLHF
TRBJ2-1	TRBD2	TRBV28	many	TGTGCCAGCAGTTGGCCCCTACGTCGGGGGGAACCAAACAATGAGCAGTTCTTC	CASSWPLRRGEPNNEQFF
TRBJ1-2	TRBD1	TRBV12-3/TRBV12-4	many	TGTGCCAGCAGATCGGGACAGCGACTCTATGGCTACACCTTC	CASRSGQRLYGYTF
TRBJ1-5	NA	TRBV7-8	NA	TGTGCCAGCAGCACGTCGACAGGAATCAATCAGCCCCAGCATTTT	CASSTSTGINQPQHF
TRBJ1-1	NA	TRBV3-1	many	TGTGCCAGCAGCCAACCTTCGGGGGGCCGAACTGAAGCTTTCTTT	CASSQPSGGRTEAFF
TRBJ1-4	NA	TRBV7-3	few	TGTGCCAGCAGCTTAGTGCCAGGGGAAAAACTGTTTTTT	CASSLVPGEKLFF
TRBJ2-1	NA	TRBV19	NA	TGTGCCAGTAGTATAGTTGACCAAGGTACCACTCAAATTAATGAGCAGTTCTTC	CASSIVDQGTTQINEQFF
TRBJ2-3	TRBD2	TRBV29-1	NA	TGCAGCGTTTACTCCCGGGGGGTAGTGAGCACAGATACGCAGTATTTT	CSVYSRGVVSTDTQYF
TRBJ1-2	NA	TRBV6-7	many	TGTGCCAGCAGTTACTTTTCCGTCGATACACATCATGGCTACACCTTC	CASSYFSVDTHHGYTF
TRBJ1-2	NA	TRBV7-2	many	TGTGCCAGCAGCCTCGATTCGGGTTTCTATGGCTACACCTTC	CASSLDSGFYGYTF
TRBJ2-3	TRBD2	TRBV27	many	TGTGCCAGCAGTTCCGGGACTAGCGGGACTAAGCAGTATTTT	CASSSGTSGTKQYF
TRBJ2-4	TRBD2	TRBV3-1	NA	TGTGCCAGCAGCCAAGCCCGAAGGCTAGCGGGAAACATTCAGTACTTC	CASSQARRLAGNIQYF